Each of the 9 T cell receptor beta chains below was sequenced from the same sample in a study of T cells after yellow fever vaccination. TCRdb re-derived calls from the 5' RACE reads in MiXCR, one entry per CDR3 protein. The data show a few hundred thousand distinct CDR3 sequences, 6% to 8% seen once. The sample here was CD4+ T cells sorted from PBMCs, taken on the day of the yellow fever booster vaccination. These receptors were obtained from a man aged 25 to 45 who received the YFV17D yellow fever vaccine.

This clonotype was found many times. The chain uses TRBV7-9 and TRBJ2-3; D remains unclear. This CDR3 is built from 13 residues. Germline lookup yields CDR1 SEHNR and CDR2 FQNEAQ (reference sequence). Trimming took 4 bases from V and 6 from J, leaving 11 bases between them. The CDR3 sequence: CASSSGPPDTQYF. CDR3 nucleotide sequence: TGTGCCAGCAGCTCCGGGCCGCCCGATACGCAGTATTTT.

The chain employs TRBV4-3 and TRBJ1-4, with no clear D. This CDR3 is built from 15 residues. Germline V gene sequence: CDR1 LGHNA, CDR2 YSLEER. V lost 1 base and J 8 bases, leaving 14 bases between the germline ends. CDR3 in amino acids: CASSQAQRVGEKLFF. DNA of the CDR3: TGCGCCAGCAGCCAAGCCCAGAGGGTTGGCGAAAAACTGTTTTTT.

Many counts were recorded for this clonotype. The rearrangement joins TRBV7-2 to TRBJ2-1; D is unresolved. The length of the CDR3 is 11 residues. Trimming stripped 0 bases from V and 12 bases from J, with 6 bases between. Germline V gene sequence: CDR1 SGHTA, CDR2 FQGNSA. The CDR3 spells CASSLALGQFF. The CDR3 coding sequence is TGTGCCAGCAGCTTAGCGTTAGGGCAGTTCTTC.

This clonotype was recorded many times. This chain uses TRBV20-1 with TRBJ2-3; weak D call: TRBD2 (6 bases). Trimming took off 1 base at V and 7 bases at J, with 15 bases between the two ends. The germline V gene encodes CDR1 DFQATT and CDR2 SNEGSKA (reference sequence). CDR3 size: 14 residues. DNA for the CDR3: TGCAGTGCTAGAGCTCCCAGCGGGTCTTATACGCAGTATTTT. Translated, it gives CSARAPSGSYTQYF.

This clonotype was counted at least ten times. The chain combines TRBV4-1 with TRBJ2-7; D might be TRBD1 or TRBD2, each matching 5 bases. The CDR3 runs to 17 residues. The V end was cut by 1 base, the J end by 0 bases, with 16 bases between. CDR1 is MGHRA and CDR2 is YSYEKL in the germline V gene. The CDR3 here is CASSQGFRDHRSYEQYF. The CDR3 DNA sequence: TGCGCCAGCAGCCAAGGATTCCGGGACCACCGCTCCTACGAGCAGTACTTC.

This chain uses TRBV7-2 with TRBJ2-5; TRBD2 might be the D (5 bases). V lost 1 base to trimming and J lost 7 bases, with 10 bases between them. The germline gives CDR1 SGHTA, CDR2 FQGNSA. The CDR3 has 13 amino acids. The CDR3 is CASSLGLSGTQYF. CDR3 DNA: TGTGCCAGCAGCTTAGGACTATCAGGGACCCAGTACTTC.

The table lists this clonotype with a few counts. The genes are TRBV12-3 or TRBV12-4 and TRBJ2-3, with 9 positions matching TRBD2. There are 12 residues in the CDR3. V lost 3 bases and J lost 8; bases outside the gene matches: 0. The CDR3 reads CASSLGLATQYF. The CDR3 bases are TGTGCCAGCAGTTTGGGACTAGCTACGCAGTATTTT.

The J gene is TRBJ2-7, the V gene TRBV11-2; D might be TRBD2 (6 bases). Trimming removed 5 bases from V and 1 base from J, with 21 bases in between. This CDR3 comprises 17 residues. In germline, CDR1 is SGHAT, CDR2 FQNNGV. CDR3 DNA sequence: TGTGCCAGCAGCCCCTACTCTAGCGCCCCAAGATCCTACGAGCAGTACTTC. Translating gives CASSPYSSAPRSYEQYF.

At least ten counts were recorded for this clonotype. The chain combines TRBV20-1 with TRBJ1-4, with 9 positions matching TRBD1. From germline, CDR1 is DFQATT and CDR2 SNEGSKA (reference sequence). This CDR3 region has 13 residues. Trimming took 2 bases from V and 8 from J; bases not matched to a gene: 3. The CDR3 coding sequence is TGCAGTGCTAGATACGACAGGGGGGAAAAACTGTTTTTT. This gives the protein CSARYDRGEKLFF.